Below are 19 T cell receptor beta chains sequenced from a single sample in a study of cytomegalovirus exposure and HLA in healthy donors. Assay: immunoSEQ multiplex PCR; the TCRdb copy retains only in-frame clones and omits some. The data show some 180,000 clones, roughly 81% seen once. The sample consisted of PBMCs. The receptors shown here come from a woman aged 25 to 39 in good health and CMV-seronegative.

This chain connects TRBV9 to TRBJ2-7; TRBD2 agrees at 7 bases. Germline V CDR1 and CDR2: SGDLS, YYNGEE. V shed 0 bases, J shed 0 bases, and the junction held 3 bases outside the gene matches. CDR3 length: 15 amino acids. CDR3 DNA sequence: TGTGCCAGCAGCGTAGCGGGGGACTACTCCTACGAGCAGTACTTC. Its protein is CASSVAGDYSYEQYF.

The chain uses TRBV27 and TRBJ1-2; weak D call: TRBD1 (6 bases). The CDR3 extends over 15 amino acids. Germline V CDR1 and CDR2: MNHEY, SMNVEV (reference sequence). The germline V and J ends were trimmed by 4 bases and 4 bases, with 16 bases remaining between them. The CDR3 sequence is CASSSASGARYGYTF. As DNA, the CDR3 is TGTGCCAGCAGTTCCGCCTCAGGGGCCCGCTATGGCTACACCTTC.

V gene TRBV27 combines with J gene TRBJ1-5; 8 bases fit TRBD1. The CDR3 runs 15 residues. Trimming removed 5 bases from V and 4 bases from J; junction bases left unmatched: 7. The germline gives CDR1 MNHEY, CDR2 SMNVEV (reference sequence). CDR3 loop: CASSPRQGPNQPQHF. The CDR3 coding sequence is TGTGCCAGCAGTCCCAGACAGGGGCCTAATCAGCCCCAGCATTTT.

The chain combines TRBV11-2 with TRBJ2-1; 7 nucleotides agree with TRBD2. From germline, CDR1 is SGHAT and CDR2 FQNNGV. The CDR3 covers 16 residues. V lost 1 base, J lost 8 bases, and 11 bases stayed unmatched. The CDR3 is CASSLGAGVGGHEQFF. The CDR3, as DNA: TGTGCCAGCAGCTTAGGGGCGGGAGTTGGGGGTCATGAGCAGTTCTTC.

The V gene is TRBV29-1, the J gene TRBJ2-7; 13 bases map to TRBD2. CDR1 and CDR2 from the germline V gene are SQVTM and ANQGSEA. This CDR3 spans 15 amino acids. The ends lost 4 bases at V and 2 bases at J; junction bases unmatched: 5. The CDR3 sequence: CSVVKGTSGTYEQYF. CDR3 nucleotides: TGCAGCGTTGTTAAAGGGACTAGCGGGACCTACGAGCAGTACTTC.

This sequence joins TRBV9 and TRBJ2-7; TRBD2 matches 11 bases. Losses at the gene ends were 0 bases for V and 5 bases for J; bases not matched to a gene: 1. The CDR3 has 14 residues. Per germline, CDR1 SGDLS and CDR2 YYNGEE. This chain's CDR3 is CASSVGTSGHEQYF. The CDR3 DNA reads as TGTGCCAGCAGCGTAGGGACTAGCGGGCACGAGCAGTACTTC.

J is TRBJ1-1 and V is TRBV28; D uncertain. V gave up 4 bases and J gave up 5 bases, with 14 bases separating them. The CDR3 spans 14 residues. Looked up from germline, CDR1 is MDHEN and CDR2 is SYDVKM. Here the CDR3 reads CASSWAERRTEAFF. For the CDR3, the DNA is TGTGCCAGCAGTTGGGCAGAAAGAAGGACTGAAGCTTTCTTT.

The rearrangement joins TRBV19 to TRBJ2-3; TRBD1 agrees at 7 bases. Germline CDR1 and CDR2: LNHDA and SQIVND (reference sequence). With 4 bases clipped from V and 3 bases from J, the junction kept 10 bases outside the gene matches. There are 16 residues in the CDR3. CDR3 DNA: TGTGCCAGTAGTACAAGGACAGGTTCGGTAACAGATACGCAGTATTTT. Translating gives CASSTRTGSVTDTQYF.

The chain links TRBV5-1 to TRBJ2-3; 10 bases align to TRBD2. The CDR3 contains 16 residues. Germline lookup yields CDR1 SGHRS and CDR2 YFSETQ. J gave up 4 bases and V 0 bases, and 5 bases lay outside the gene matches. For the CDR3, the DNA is TGCGCCAGCAGCTTGGAAGCGGGGGGGCCCGCAGATACGCAGTATTTT. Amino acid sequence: CASSLEAGGPADTQYF.

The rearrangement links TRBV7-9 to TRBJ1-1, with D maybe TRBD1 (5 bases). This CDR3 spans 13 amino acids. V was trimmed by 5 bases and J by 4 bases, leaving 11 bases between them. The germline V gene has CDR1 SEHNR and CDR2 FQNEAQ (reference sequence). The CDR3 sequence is CASSPQGGTEAFF. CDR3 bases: TGTGCCAGCAGCCCCCAGGGAGGCACTGAAGCTTTCTTT.

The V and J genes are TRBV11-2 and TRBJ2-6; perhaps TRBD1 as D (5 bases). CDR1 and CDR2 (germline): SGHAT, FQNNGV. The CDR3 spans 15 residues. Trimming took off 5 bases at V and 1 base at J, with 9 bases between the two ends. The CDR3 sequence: CASSQRGSGANVLTF. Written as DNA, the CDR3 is TGTGCCAGCAGCCAAAGGGGATCTGGGGCCAACGTCCTGACTTTC.

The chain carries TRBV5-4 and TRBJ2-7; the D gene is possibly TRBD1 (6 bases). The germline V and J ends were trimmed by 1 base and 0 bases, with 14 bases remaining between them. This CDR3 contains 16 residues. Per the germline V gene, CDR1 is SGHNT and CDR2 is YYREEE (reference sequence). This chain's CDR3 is CASSLFSQGPSYEQYF. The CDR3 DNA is TGTGCCAGCAGCTTGTTTTCGCAGGGGCCCTCCTACGAGCAGTACTTC. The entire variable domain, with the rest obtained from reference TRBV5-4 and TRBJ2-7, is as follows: ETGVTQSPTHLIKTRGQQVTLRCSSQSGHNTVSWYQQALGQGPQFIFQYYREEENGRGNFPPRFSGLQFPNYSSELNVNALELDDSALYLCASSLFSQGPSYEQYFGPGTRLTVT.

The CDR3 protein is CASRGQQGAYEQYF. The DNA for the CDR3 is TGTGCCAGCAGGGGTCAGCAGGGGGCCTACGAGCAGTACTTC. The chain links TRBV28 to TRBJ2-7, with 7 bases identical to TRBD1. Trimming took 6 bases from V and 2 from J; bases not matched to a gene: 7. The V gene's germline CDR1 is MDHEN and CDR2 SYDVKM. The CDR3 has 14 amino acids.

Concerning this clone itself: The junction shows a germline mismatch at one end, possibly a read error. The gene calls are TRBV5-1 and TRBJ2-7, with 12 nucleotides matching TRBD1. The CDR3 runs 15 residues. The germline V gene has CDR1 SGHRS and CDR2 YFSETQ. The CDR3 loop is CASSAGTGGSHEQYF. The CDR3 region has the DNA TGCGCCAGCAGCGCCGGGACAGGGGGCTCCCACGAGCAGTACTTC.

The DNA for the CDR3 is TGTGCCAGCCTCGCCCGGGGGGCAGTGTCCTACAATGAGCAGTTCTTC. This gives the protein CASLARGAVSYNEQFF. The chain recombines TRBV27 with TRBJ2-1; D might be TRBD2 (7 bases). V lost 8 bases, J lost 1 base, and 18 bases lay in between. The CDR3 length is 16 residues. CDR1 is MNHEY, CDR2 SMNVEV, per germline (reference sequence).

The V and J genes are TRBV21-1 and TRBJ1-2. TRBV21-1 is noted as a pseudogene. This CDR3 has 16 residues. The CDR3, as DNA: TGTGCCAGCAGCACCTGGGCGGGGGCCAACATGGATGGCTACACCTTC. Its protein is CASSTWAGANMDGYTF.

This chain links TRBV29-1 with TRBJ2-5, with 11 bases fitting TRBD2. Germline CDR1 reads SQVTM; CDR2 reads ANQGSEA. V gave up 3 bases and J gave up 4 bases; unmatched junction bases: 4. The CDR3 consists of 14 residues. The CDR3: CSVDQTSGRETQYF. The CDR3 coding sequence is TGCAGCGTTGATCAAACTAGCGGGAGAGAGACCCAGTACTTC.

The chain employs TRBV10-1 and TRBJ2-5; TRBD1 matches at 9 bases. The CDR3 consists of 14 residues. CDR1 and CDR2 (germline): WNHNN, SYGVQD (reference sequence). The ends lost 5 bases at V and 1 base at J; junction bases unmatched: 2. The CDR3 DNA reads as TGCGCCAGCAGTTGGGACAGGGCCCAAGAGACCCAGTACTTC. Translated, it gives CASSWDRAQETQYF.

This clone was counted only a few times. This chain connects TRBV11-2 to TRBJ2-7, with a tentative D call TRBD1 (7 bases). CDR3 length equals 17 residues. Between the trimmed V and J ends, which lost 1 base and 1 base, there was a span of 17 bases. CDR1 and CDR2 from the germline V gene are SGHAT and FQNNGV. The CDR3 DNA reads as TGTGCCAGCAGCTTAGCCCTCTTGACAGGGACTTCCTACGAGCAGTACTTC. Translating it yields CASSLALLTGTSYEQYF.